This section outlines one T cell receptor (beta chain) sequence together with its context. What it binds is unknown. These data belong to a study of graft-versus-host responses after intestinal transplantation. Germline V CDR1 and CDR2: MGHRA, YSYEKL. Trimming took off 2 bases at V and 7 bases at J, with 15 bases between the two ends. The CDR3 is 15 residues long. Study outcomes and limitations: Recipient bone marrow held GvH clones, some seen earlier in ileum or blood. Subjects displaying graft-donor T cell macrochimerism possessed elevated graft-versus-host to host-versus-graft clonal ratios inside allografts. GvH clone levels peaked in circulation, and this peak was associated with early post-transplant HvG declines.

Clones were read by immunoSEQ multiplex PCR, and TCRdb kept only the in-frame ones, dropping some. The table includes around 90,000 clones, 80% to 95% detected once. The specimen was unstimulated CD4+ T cells sorted from spleen or lymph node cells, collected before intestinal transplant. The V call is TRBV4-1, the J call TRBJ1-5; perhaps TRBD1 as D (6 bases). The origin of this receptor is a human donor who received an intestinal transplant. The CDR3 region has the DNA TGCGCCAGCAGCCAACCCTTTGACAGGACGCAGCCCCAGCATTTT. Translation: CASSQPFDRTQPQHF.